Below, one T cell receptor beta chain is given with its context. This entry is derived from a study of blood T cell repertoires in COVID-19. Whole-study context: The study drew acute and convalescent COVID-19 samples from the United States, Italy and Spain. T cells, B-cell-depleted T cells, or PBMCs supplied cDNA or gDNA.

Per the original methods: Reference gene primer amplification gave nucleated cell count estimates. Assay used: immunoSEQ multiplex PCR; TCRdb lists only in-frame clones, some missing. V and J calls and clone size follow that table, whereas D and trimming were derived from the DNA. The sample includes some 99,000 clones, roughly 83% of them seen just once. V lost 3 bases and J lost 9; bases outside the gene matches: 3. The germline V gene encodes CDR1 KGHSH and CDR2 LQKENI. This CDR3 spans 14 amino acids. The source is a woman aged 55 to 70 with acute or convalescent COVID-19. V and J are TRBV18 and TRBJ2-1, with TRBD1 identical over 12 bases. Sequencing used peripheral blood. CDR3 in DNA: TGTGCCAGCTCACCCGGGACAGGGGGCGGTGAGCAGTTCTTC. This encodes CASSPGTGGGEQFF.